This T cell receptor (beta chain) is drawn from a study of shared clonotypes between healthy human individuals. The assay was immunoSEQ multiplex PCR, and TCRdb's table has in-frame clones only and misses some. The data show about 1.1 million clones, 60% to 80% seen once. Comment on this clone: The target antigen is unknown.

Donors, healthy HIV-negative adults, lacked recent acute infections or vaccinations. Study results and caveats: All-four-donor shared clonotypes had higher generation probabilities than non-shared clonotypes did.

The germline V gene has CDR1 MNHNS and CDR2 SASEGT. V was trimmed by 5 bases and J by 6 bases, leaving 16 bases between them. This CDR3 spans 15 amino acids. The origin of this receptor is a man aged 18 to 35 in good health. Some clones in this sample may be carry-over from other donors' samples. The rearrangement joins TRBV6-1 to TRBJ1-4, with D tentatively TRBD1 (5 bases). Sequenced sample: memory CD4+ T cells from PBMCs. The sample's subset: CD45RA-negative fraction. This CDR3 reads CASSRTDSGYEKLFF. The CDR3 DNA reads as TGTGCCAGCAGTCGGACCGACAGTGGGTATGAAAAACTGTTTTTT.